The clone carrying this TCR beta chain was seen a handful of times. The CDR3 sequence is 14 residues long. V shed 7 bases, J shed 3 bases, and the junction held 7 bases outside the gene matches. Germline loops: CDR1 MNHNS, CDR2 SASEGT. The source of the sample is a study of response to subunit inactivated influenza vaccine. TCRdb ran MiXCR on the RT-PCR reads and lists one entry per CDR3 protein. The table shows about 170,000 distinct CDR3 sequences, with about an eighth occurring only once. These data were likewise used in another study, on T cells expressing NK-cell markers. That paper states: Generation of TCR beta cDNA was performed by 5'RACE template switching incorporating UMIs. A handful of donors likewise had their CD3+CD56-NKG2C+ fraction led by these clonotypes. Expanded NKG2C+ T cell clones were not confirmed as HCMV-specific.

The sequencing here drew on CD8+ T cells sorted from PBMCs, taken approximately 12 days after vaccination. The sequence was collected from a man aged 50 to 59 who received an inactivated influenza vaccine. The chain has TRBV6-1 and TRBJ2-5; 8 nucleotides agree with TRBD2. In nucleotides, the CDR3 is TGTGCCAGCACGGGGGGGGGGACAAAAGAGACCCAGTACTTC. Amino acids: CASTGGGTKETQYF.